The T cell receptor (beta chain) under discussion was sequenced for a study of T cells after posttransplantation cyclophosphamide. The CDR3 loop spans 16 amino acids. Germline V gene data show CDR1 as MNHNS and CDR2 as SASEGT. Trimming removed 0 bases from V and 0 bases from J, with 9 bases in between. Sequencing was performed with immunoSEQ multiplex PCR; in TCRdb, only in-frame clones are kept and a portion is missing. The table has about 6,900 clones, more than 95% seen once; the top ten hold just over 0.5%. The V and J genes are TRBV6-1 and TRBJ1-5; D is uncertain. The receptor was isolated from a woman under 40 in good health and a related stem cell transplant donor. Sequencing used naive CD8+ T cells sorted from PBMCs. The CDR3 region has the DNA TGTGCCAGCAGTGAAGCGCTGCTACTTAGCAATCAGCCCCAGCATTTT. This gives the protein CASSEALLLSNQPQHF.